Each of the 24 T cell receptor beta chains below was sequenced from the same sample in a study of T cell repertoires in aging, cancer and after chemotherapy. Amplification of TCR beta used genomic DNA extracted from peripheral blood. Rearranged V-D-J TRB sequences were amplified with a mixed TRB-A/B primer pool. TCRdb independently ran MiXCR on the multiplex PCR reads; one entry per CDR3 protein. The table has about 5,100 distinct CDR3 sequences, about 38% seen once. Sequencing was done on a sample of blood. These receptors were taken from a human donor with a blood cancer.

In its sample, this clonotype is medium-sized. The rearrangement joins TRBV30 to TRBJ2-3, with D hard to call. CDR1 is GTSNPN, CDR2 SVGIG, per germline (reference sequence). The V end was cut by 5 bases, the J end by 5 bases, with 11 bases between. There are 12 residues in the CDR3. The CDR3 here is CAWEPWGDTQYF. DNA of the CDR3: TGTGCCTGGGAACCTTGGGGAGATACGCAGTATTTT.

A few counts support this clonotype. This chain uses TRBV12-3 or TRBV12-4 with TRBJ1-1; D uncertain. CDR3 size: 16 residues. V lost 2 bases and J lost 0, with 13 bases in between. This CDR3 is CASSLWAGSMNTEAFF. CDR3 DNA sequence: TGTGCCAGCAGTTTATGGGCGGGCAGCATGAACACTGAAGCTTTCTTT.

CDR3 bases: TGTGCCAGCAGTGACTTCAGCTGCTACACCTTC. It translates to CASSDFSCYTF. The V and J genes are TRBV6-5 and TRBJ1-2; D call uncertain. V lost 5 bases and J 9 bases, leaving 10 bases between the germline ends. This CDR3 is built from 11 residues. CDR1 and CDR2 from the germline V gene are MNHEY and SVGAGI.

The CDR3 sequence: CASSGDRVQPQHF. Written as DNA, the CDR3 is TGTGCCAGTAGCGGTGACAGGGTCCAGCCCCAGCATTTT. This chain links TRBV19 with TRBJ1-5; 7 bases are shared with TRBD1. Germline V gene sequence: CDR1 LNHDA, CDR2 SQIVND (reference sequence). Trimming took 6 bases from V and 7 from J; bases not matched to a gene: 6. CDR3 length equals 13 residues.

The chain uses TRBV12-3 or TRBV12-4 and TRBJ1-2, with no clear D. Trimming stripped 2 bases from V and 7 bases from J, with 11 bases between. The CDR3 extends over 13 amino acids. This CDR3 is CASSLFFPGGYTF. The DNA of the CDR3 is TGTGCCAGCAGTTTATTTTTCCCTGGTGGCTACACCTTC.

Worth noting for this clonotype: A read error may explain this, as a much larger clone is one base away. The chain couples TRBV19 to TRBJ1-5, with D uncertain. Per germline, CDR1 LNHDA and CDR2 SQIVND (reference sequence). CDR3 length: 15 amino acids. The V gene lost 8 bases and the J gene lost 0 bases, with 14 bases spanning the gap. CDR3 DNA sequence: TGTGCCAGTTGCGACCAAGACTATAGCAATCAGCCCCAGCATTTT. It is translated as CASCDQDYSNQPQHF.

The CDR3 loop reads CASSGGGQGAYNEQFF. CDR3 in DNA: TGTGCCAGCAGTGGAGGTGGACAGGGGGCCTACAATGAGCAGTTCTTC. V is TRBV12-3 or TRBV12-4 and J is TRBJ2-1; 10 nucleotides align to TRBD1. The CDR3 length is 16 residues. Trimming cost V 5 bases and J 2 bases; bases outside gene matches: 6.

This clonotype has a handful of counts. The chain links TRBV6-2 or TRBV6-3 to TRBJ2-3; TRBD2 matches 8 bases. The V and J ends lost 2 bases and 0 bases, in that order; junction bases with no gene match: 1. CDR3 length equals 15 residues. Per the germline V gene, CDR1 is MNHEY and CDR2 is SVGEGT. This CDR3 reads CASSYRGGSTDTQYF. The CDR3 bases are TGTGCCAGCAGTTACCGGGGGGGCAGCACAGATACGCAGTATTTT.

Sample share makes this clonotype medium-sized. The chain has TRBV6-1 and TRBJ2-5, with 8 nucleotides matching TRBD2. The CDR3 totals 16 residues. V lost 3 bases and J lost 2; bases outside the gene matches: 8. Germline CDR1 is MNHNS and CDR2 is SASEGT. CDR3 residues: CASSELAGGPQETQYF. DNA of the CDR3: TGTGCCAGCAGTGAGTTGGCGGGGGGACCTCAAGAGACCCAGTACTTC.

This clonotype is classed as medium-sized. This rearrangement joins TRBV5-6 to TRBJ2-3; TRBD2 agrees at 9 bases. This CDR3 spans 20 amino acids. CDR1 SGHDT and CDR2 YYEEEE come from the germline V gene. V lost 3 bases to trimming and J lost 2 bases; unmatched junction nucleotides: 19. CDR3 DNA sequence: TGTGCCAGCAGCTCAAAGTTCACCAGACTAGCGGTCGCCTCCACAGATACGCAGTATTTT. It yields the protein CASSSKFTRLAVASTDTQYF.

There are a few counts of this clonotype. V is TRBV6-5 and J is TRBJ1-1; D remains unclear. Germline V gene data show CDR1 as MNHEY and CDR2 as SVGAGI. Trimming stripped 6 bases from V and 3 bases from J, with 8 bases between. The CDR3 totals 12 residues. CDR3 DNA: TGTGCCAGCAGGGGTCACTACACTGAAGCTTTCTTT. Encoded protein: CASRGHYTEAFF.

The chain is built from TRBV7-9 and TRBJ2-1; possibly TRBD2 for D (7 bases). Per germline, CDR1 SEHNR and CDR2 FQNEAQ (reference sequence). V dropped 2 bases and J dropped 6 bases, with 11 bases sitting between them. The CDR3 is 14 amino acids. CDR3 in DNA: TGTGCCAGCAGCTTACAGGCGGGGGCCAATGAGCAGTTCTTC. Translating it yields CASSLQAGANEQFF.

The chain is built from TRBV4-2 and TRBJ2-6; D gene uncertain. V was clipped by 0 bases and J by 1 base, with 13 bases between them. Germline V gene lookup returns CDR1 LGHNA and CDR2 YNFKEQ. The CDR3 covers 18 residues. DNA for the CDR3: TGTGCCAGCAGCCAAGATTTGGGTCTGGGATCTGGGGCCAACGTCCTGACTTTC. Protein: CASSQDLGLGSGANVLTF.

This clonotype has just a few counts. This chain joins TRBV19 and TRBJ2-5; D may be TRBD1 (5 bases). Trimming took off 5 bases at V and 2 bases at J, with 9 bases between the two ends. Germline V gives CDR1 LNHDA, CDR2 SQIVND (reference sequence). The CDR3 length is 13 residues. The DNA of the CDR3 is TGTGCCAGTAGTTCCGCAGGGCAAGAGACCCAGTACTTC. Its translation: CASSSAGQETQYF.

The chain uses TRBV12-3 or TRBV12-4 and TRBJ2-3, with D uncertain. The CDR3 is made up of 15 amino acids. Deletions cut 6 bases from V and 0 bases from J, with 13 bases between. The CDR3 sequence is CASSQPDGSTDTQYF. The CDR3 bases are TGTGCCAGCAGCCAACCGGACGGTAGCACAGATACGCAGTATTTT.

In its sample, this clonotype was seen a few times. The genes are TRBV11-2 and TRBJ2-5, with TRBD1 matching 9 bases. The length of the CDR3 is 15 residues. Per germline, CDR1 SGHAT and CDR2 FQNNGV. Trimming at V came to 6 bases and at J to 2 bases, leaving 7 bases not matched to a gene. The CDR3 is CASREGTGWQETQYF. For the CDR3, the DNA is TGTGCCAGCAGGGAAGGGACAGGGTGGCAAGAGACCCAGTACTTC.

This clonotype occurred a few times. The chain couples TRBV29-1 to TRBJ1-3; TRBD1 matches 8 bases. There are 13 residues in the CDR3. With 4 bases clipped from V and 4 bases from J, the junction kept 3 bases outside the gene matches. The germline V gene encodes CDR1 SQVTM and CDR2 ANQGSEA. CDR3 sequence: CSVAGGEGNTIYF. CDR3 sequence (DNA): TGCAGCGTTGCAGGGGGCGAGGGAAACACCATATATTTT.

The CDR3 DNA sequence: TGTGCCAGTAGCCTCATGGGGCTTGGAAACACCATATATTTT. This gives the protein CASSLMGLGNTIYF. The rearrangement joins TRBV19 to TRBJ1-3; tentatively, D is TRBD1 (5 bases). The CDR3 is 14 residues long. Germline V gives CDR1 LNHDA, CDR2 SQIVND (reference sequence). The V end was cut by 6 bases, the J end by 3 bases, with 12 bases between.

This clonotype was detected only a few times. The CDR3 loop reads CAWSWGAGGNSPLHF. The CDR3 DNA reads as TGTGCCTGGAGTTGGGGGGCAGGGGGCAATTCACCCCTCCACTTT. The chain uses TRBV30 and TRBJ1-6; 8 bases are a match to TRBD1. The CDR3 length is 15 residues. Germline CDR1 is GTSNPN and CDR2 is SVGIG (reference sequence). V was clipped by 2 bases and J by 7 bases; unmatched bases: 7. The whole variable domain, remainder taken from reference TRBV30 and TRBJ1-6, is SQTIHQWPATLVQPVGSPLSLECTVEGTSNPNLYWYRQAAGRGLQLLFYSVGIGQISSEVPQNLSASRPQDRQFILSSKKLLLSDSGFYLCAWSWGAGGNSPLHFGNGTRLTVT.

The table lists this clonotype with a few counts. The CDR3 reads CASRRGRGIGEQFF. CDR3 DNA: TGTGCCAGCAGGCGCGGGCGGGGGATCGGTGAGCAGTTCTTC. The chain recombines TRBV6-5 with TRBJ2-1; TRBD2 matches 7 bases. V gave up 6 bases and J gave up 9 bases; unmatched junction bases: 11. CDR3 size: 14 residues. The germline CDR1 and CDR2 sequences are MNHEY and SVGAGI.

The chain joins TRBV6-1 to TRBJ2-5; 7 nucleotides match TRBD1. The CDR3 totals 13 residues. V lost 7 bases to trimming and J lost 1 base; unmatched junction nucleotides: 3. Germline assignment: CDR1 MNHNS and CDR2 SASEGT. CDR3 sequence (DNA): TGTGCCAGCACGGGGACAGCCCAAGAGACCCAGTACTTC. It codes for CASTGTAQETQYF.

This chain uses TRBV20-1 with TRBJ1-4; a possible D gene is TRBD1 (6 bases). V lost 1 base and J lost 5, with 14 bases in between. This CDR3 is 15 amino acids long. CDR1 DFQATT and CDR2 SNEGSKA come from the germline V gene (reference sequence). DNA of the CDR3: TGCAGTGCTAGAGCTCTGGGGGGCTCGAATGAAAAACTGTTTTTT. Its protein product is CSARALGGSNEKLFF.

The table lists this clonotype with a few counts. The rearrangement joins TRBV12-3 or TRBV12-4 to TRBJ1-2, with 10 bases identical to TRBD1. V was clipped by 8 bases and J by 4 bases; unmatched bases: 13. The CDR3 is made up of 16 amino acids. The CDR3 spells CASVSAGTGESYGYTF. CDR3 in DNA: TGTGCCAGCGTCAGCGCTGGGACAGGGGAATCCTATGGCTACACCTTC.

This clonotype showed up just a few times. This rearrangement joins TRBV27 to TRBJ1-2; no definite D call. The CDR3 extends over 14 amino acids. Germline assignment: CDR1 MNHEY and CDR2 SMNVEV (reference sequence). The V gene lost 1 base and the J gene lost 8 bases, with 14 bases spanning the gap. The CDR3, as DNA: TGTGCCAGCAGTTTATTTGGGATTGCGTCCGGCTACACCTTC. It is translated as CASSLFGIASGYTF.